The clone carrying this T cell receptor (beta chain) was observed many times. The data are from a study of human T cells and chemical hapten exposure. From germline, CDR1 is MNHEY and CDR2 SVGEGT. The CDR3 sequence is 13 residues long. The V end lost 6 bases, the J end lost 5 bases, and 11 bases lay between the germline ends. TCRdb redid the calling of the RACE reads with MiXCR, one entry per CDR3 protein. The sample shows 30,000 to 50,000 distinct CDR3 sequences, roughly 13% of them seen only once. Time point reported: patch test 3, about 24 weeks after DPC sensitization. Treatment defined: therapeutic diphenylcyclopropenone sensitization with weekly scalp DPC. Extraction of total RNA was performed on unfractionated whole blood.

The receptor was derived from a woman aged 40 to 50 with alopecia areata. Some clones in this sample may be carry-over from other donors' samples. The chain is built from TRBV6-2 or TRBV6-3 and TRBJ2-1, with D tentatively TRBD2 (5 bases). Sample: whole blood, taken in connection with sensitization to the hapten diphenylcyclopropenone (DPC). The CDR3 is CASSAPSHNEQFF. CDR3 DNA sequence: TGTGCCAGCAGCGCGCCTAGCCACAATGAGCAGTTCTTC.